The 19 T cell receptor beta chains below all came from one sample that was sequenced in a study of T cell responses to AZD1222 COVID-19 vaccine. Here immunoSEQ multiplex PCR was the method, and the copy in TCRdb shows in-frame clones only, minus some. The table lists roughly 130,000 clones, 94% of them singletons. The material was peripheral blood, obtained on day 0 of AZD1222 vaccination. The receptor set was obtained from an adult in good health.

The rearrangement joins TRBV2 to TRBJ1-5, with D perhaps TRBD1 (5 bases). V gave up 3 bases and J gave up 1 base, with 10 bases separating them. The germline gives CDR1 SNHLY, CDR2 FYNNEI. The CDR3 loop spans 15 amino acids. The CDR3 protein is CASSEDTTSNQPQHF. DNA for the CDR3: TGTGCCAGCAGTGAGGACACTACGAGCAATCAGCCCCAGCATTTT.

V and J are TRBV2 and TRBJ2-3, with 8 positions matching TRBD2. CDR3 length: 14 amino acids. Germline-derived CDR1 and CDR2 are SNHLY and FYNNEI. The V segment lost 6 bases and the J segment 0 bases; nucleotides outside the gene matches: 2. The CDR3 region is CASRRLASTDTQYF. The CDR3 DNA is TGTGCCAGCAGAAGACTAGCGAGCACAGATACGCAGTATTTT.

The genes are TRBV30 and TRBJ1-4; 10 nucleotides line up with TRBD1. J gave up 7 bases and V 0 bases, and 5 bases lay outside the gene matches. CDR3 size: 15 residues. Germline V CDR1 and CDR2: GTSNPN, SVGIG (reference sequence). CDR3 loop: CAWSVPTGGGEKLFF. The CDR3 region has the DNA TGTGCCTGGAGTGTTCCGACAGGGGGCGGTGAAAAACTGTTTTTT.

J is TRBJ2-5 and V is TRBV30; D is unclear. CDR3 length equals 17 residues. CDR1 is GTSNPN and CDR2 is SVGIG in the germline V gene (reference sequence). Trimming left V 3 bases short and J 1 base short, with 21 bases between. CDR3 DNA sequence: TGTGCCTGGAGGATTCCGGGCCGCATTAAACCCCAAGAGACCCAGTACTTC. Translation: CAWRIPGRIKPQETQYF.

This chain connects TRBV6-5 to TRBJ1-1; a possible D gene is TRBD1 (6 bases). This CDR3 spans 13 amino acids. Trimming shortened V by 0 bases and J by 5 bases, and 7 bases separated the two germline ends. Germline V lookup: CDR1 MNHEY, CDR2 SVGAGI. CDR3 in amino acids: CASSYSTGTEAFF. The CDR3 DNA follows: TGTGCCAGCAGTTACTCGACAGGTACTGAAGCTTTCTTT.

The chain is built from TRBV11-2 and TRBJ2-1, with D unresolved. V lost 4 bases to trimming and J lost 0 bases, with 10 bases between them. Germline lookup yields CDR1 SGHAT and CDR2 FQNNGV. The CDR3 contains 15 residues. The CDR3 coding sequence is TGTGCCAGCAGCTCCACTGTTAGCTCCTACAATGAGCAGTTCTTC. Amino acids: CASSSTVSSYNEQFF.

The chain is built from TRBV7-2 and TRBJ2-3; D remains ambiguous. Germline-derived CDR1 and CDR2 are SGHTA and FQGNSA. The V end was cut by 2 bases, the J end by 0 bases, with 9 bases between. CDR3 length equals 15 residues. CDR3 in amino acids: CASSLQTTSTDTQYF. The CDR3 DNA reads TGTGCCAGCAGCTTACAGACCACGAGCACAGATACGCAGTATTTT. The full variable domain, with the rest looked up from reference TRBV7-2 and TRBJ2-3, is GAGVSQSPSNKVTEKGKDVELRCDPISGHTALYWYRQSLGQGLEFLIYFQGNSAPDKSGLPSDRFSAERTGGSVSTLTIQRTQQEDSAVYLCASSLQTTSTDTQYFGPGTRLTVL.

This clone was seen only once. The CDR3 nucleotides read TGTGCCACCAGCAAAACCCGGGCTAGCGGACCAGTTGATACGCAGTATTTT. Translating it yields CATSKTRASGPVDTQYF. The V and J genes are TRBV15 and TRBJ2-3; 7 bases match TRBD2. CDR1 and CDR2 (germline): LNHNV, YYDKDF (reference sequence). The junction had 16 bases not matched to a gene; V was cut back by 4 bases and J by 6 bases. This CDR3 is built from 17 residues.

The V call is TRBV7-3, the J call TRBJ2-3; D possibly matches TRBD1 or TRBD2 (5 bases each). CDR3 length: 13 amino acids. V was shortened by 5 bases and J by 6 bases, with 12 bases between the two germline ends. The germline gives CDR1 SGHTA, CDR2 FQGTGA. CDR3 in DNA: TGTGCCAGCAGCCCGGGACCCGCGGATACGCAGTATTTT. It translates to CASSPGPADTQYF.

The chain links TRBV4-3 to TRBJ2-1, with D hard to call. The V and J ends lost 0 bases and 5 bases respectively, with 5 bases between them. Per germline, CDR1 LGHNA and CDR2 YSLEER. The CDR3 consists of 13 residues. The CDR3 region is CASSQEIDNEQFF. The CDR3 DNA follows: TGCGCCAGCAGCCAAGAGATCGACAATGAGCAGTTCTTC.

The rearrangement joins TRBV21-1 to TRBJ1-4. TRBV21-1 corresponds to a pseudogene. This CDR3 has 19 residues. DNA for the CDR3: TGTGCCAGCAGCAAAGTAGTTAGGCCTACCGGGTCCCTGGGAGAAAAACTGTTTTTT. It codes for CASSKVVRPTGSLGEKLFF.

This clone appeared a single time. The CDR3: CAWSSRDSPGFF. For the CDR3, the DNA is TGTGCCTGGAGTTCCCGGGACAGCCCAGGGTTTTTT. The V gene is TRBV30, the J gene TRBJ1-4, with 7 bases identical to TRBD1. Per germline, CDR1 GTSNPN and CDR2 SVGIG (reference sequence). J lost 16 bases, V lost 2 bases, and 10 bases had no gene match. This CDR3 contains 12 residues.

This clone has a single count. The chain employs TRBV13 and TRBJ1-3; 9 bases fit TRBD1. The CDR3 has 16 residues. CDR1 PRHDT and CDR2 FYEKMQ come from the germline V gene (reference sequence). With 5 bases clipped from V and 3 bases from J, the junction kept 8 bases outside the gene matches. CDR3 region: CASSRNRGQFGNTIYF. The CDR3 bases are TGTGCCAGCAGCCGCAACAGGGGGCAATTTGGAAACACCATATATTTT.

V gene TRBV11-2 combines with J gene TRBJ1-1; 7 bases line up with TRBD1. From germline, CDR1 is SGHAT and CDR2 FQNNGV. The CDR3 loop spans 17 amino acids. J lost 0 bases, V lost 2 bases, and 9 bases had no gene match. CDR3 sequence reads: CASSLPGQFPMNTEAFF. The CDR3 DNA sequence: TGTGCCAGCAGCTTACCGGGACAGTTCCCCATGAACACTGAAGCTTTCTTT.

This clone has only a few counts. In DNA, the CDR3 is TGCGCCAGCAGAAATAGCGGCCTGGGAGATACGCAGTATTTT. It yields the protein CASRNSGLGDTQYF. The chain is built from TRBV5-1 and TRBJ2-3, with a tentative D call TRBD2 (6 bases). The CDR3 sequence is 14 residues long. The germline V and J ends were trimmed by 5 bases and 5 bases, with 15 bases remaining between them. Germline loops: CDR1 SGHRS, CDR2 YFSETQ.

The chain carries TRBV5-1 and TRBJ2-5; 7 bases align to TRBD2. Per germline, CDR1 SGHRS and CDR2 YFSETQ. V shed 4 bases, J shed 2 bases, and the junction held 8 bases outside the gene matches. This CDR3 comprises 15 residues. The CDR3 sequence is CASSPLPSGQETQYF. DNA for the CDR3: TGCGCCAGCAGCCCCCTTCCTAGCGGACAAGAGACCCAGTACTTC. The full variable domain, with the rest looked up from reference TRBV5-1 and TRBJ2-5, is KAGVTQTPRYLIKTRGQQVTLSCSPISGHRSVSWYQQTPGQGLQFLFEYFSETQRNKGNFPGRFSGRQFSNSRSEMNVSTLELGDSALYLCASSPLPSGQETQYFGPGTRLLVL.

The chain couples TRBV10-3 to TRBJ2-3, with D unclear. The CDR3 contains 15 residues. In germline, CDR1 is ENHRY, CDR2 SYGVKD. The V gene lost 3 bases and the J gene lost 0 bases, with 10 bases spanning the gap. This CDR3 reads CAISDPSFSTDTQYF. CDR3 sequence (DNA): TGTGCCATCAGTGACCCGTCCTTTAGCACAGATACGCAGTATTTT.

The chain uses TRBV3-1 (or the pseudogene TRBV3-2) and TRBJ2-1; D might be TRBD2 (7 bases). This CDR3 comprises 17 residues. Germline V lookup: CDR1 LGHDT, CDR2 YNNKEL (reference sequence). V was cut by 4 bases and J by 8 bases, with 24 bases left in between. The CDR3 sequence: CASSRRLRGEGGHEQFF. The CDR3 coding sequence is TGTGCCAGCAGCCGCCGGCTTAGGGGGGAGGGCGGTCATGAGCAGTTCTTC.

This chain connects TRBV5-1 to TRBJ1-6, with unresolved D. This CDR3 comprises 15 residues. CDR1 is SGHRS and CDR2 is YFSETQ in the germline V gene. V lost 2 bases and J lost 6, with 12 bases in between. The CDR3 is CASSFLGSGNSPLHF. CDR3 sequence (DNA): TGCGCCAGCAGCTTCCTGGGGTCAGGTAATTCACCCCTCCACTTT.